The rows below give T cell receptor beta chains drawn from one sample of a study of cytomegalovirus exposure and HLA in healthy donors. Using immunoSEQ multiplex PCR, the repertoire was profiled, and TCRdb retains in-frame clones only, with some absent. The repertoire holds some 120,000 clones, with roughly 85% as singletons. Sample: PBMCs. The source of these receptors is a man aged 18-30 years in good health and CMV-seropositive. The CDR3 runs from the conserved cysteine through the conserved F or W. Fields, in order: clone size, D gene, J gene, V gene, CDR3 length, CDR3 protein, CDR3 DNA. D genes are given only for firm matches. Size tells how often a clone was seen (once, few, many) or the class of an expanded clone, and some rows leave it out.

. | TRBD2 | TRBJ2-1 | TRBV7-9 | 19 | CASSPFGRGAFDSYNEQFF | TGTGCCAGCAGCCCGTTTGGGCGGGGGGCTTTCGACTCCTACAATGAGCAGTTCTTC
few | TRBD1 | TRBJ2-1 | TRBV5-8 | 17 | CASSPQSGTGIYNEQFF | TGTGCCAGCAGCCCGCAATCCGGGACAGGGATTTACAATGAGCAGTTCTTC
. | TRBD2 | TRBJ2-3 | TRBV9 | 17 | CASSSGVGAGGTDTQYF | TGTGCCAGCAGCTCCGGCGTGGGAGCGGGGGGCACAGATACGCAGTATTTT
. | . | TRBJ2-1 | TRBV6-1 | 14 | CASSEEQSYNEQFF | TGTGCCAGCAGTGAGGAACAGAGTTACAATGAGCAGTTCTTC
. | . | TRBJ1-4 | TRBV5-1 | 13 | CASSSQDGEKLFF | TGCGCCAGCAGCTCCCAGGATGGAGAAAAACTGTTTTTT
. | TRBD1 | TRBJ1-5 | TRBV19 | 14 | CASGGRQGGQPQHF | TGTGCCAGTGGCGGCAGACAGGGAGGTCAGCCCCAGCATTTT
. | . | TRBJ1-2 | TRBV27 | 13 | CASSLDGGAGYTF | TGTGCCAGCAGTTTAGACGGGGGAGCCGGCTACACCTTC
. | TRBD1 | TRBJ2-7 | TRBV5-4 | 14 | CASSKDRSTYEQYF | TGTGCCAGCAGTAAGGACAGGTCAACCTACGAGCAGTACTTC
few | TRBD1 | TRBJ2-5 | TRBV9 | 16 | CASSWTGVNTQETQYF | TGTGCCAGCAGCTGGACAGGGGTAAACACCCAAGAGACCCAGTACTTC
once | . | TRBJ2-7 | TRBV4-1 | 16 | CASSPGLRALFSEQYF | TGCGCCAGCAGCCCGGGTTTGAGGGCGCTTTTTAGCGAGCAGTACTTC
. | . | TRBJ1-2 | TRBV6-6 | 15 | CASSYVRQEDYGYTF | TGTGCCAGCAGTTACGTACGCCAGGAGGACTATGGCTACACCTTC
. | TRBD1 | TRBJ1-1 | TRBV6-5 | 13 | CASRQGPNTEAFF | TGTGCCAGCAGACAGGGGCCGAACACTGAAGCTTTCTTT
few | . | TRBJ1-5 | TRBV6-6 | 13 | CASSYGGGQPQHF | TGTGCCAGCAGTTATGGTGGCGGTCAGCCCCAGCATTTT
. | . | TRBJ1-1 | TRBV19 | 13 | CASSIHGYTEAFF | TGTGCCAGTAGTATTCACGGGTACACTGAAGCTTTCTTT
. | . | TRBJ2-1 | TRBV2 | 16 | CASSEPQGVKYNEQFF | TGTGCCAGCAGTGAACCCCAGGGTGTAAAATACAATGAGCAGTTCTTC
once | . | TRBJ1-5 | TRBV5-6 | 15 | CASSLNRAWYQPQHF | TGTGCCAGCAGCTTGAACCGAGCATGGTATCAGCCCCAGCATTTT
. | TRBD1 | TRBJ2-2 | TRBV14 | 17 | CASSRDAGTGNTGELFF | TGTGCCAGCAGCCGGGATGCCGGGACAGGGAACACCGGGGAGCTGTTTTTT
. | TRBD1 | TRBJ1-2 | TRBV6-5 | 15 | CASSPSGGFDYGYTF | TGTGCCAGCAGTCCTTCAGGGGGCTTCGACTATGGCTACACCTTC
. | TRBD1 | TRBJ1-3 | TRBV28 | 18 | CASSLIPGQPRSGNTIYF | TGTGCCAGCAGTCTAATCCCGGGACAGCCACGCTCTGGAAACACCATATATTTT
. | TRBD1 | TRBJ2-5 | TRBV6-6 | 13 | CASSGQGQETQYF | TGTGCCAGCAGTGGACAGGGCCAAGAGACCCAGTACTTC
. | . | TRBJ2-2 | TRBV30 | 14 | CAWSVLLSSGELFF | TGTGCCTGGAGTGTATTGTTGTCGTCCGGGGAGCTGTTTTTT
. | . | TRBJ2-7 | TRBV7-8 | 13 | CASTWRGGYEQYF | TGTGCCAGCACTTGGCGGGGAGGCTACGAGCAGTACTTC
. | . | TRBJ1-2 | TRBV19 | 17 | CASTIVASGVNYYGYTF | TGTGCCAGTACAATTGTTGCGTCGGGGGTGAATTACTATGGCTACACCTTC
. | TRBD2 | TRBJ2-3 | TRBV7-9 | 19 | CASSLPGLAGGPSTDTQYF | TGTGCCAGCAGCTTACCGGGACTAGCGGGGGGACCTAGCACAGATACGCAGTATTTT
. | TRBD1 | TRBJ1-1 | TRBV6-5 | 13 | CASSYRGTGEAFF | TGTGCCAGCAGTTACCGAGGGACAGGTGAAGCTTTCTTT